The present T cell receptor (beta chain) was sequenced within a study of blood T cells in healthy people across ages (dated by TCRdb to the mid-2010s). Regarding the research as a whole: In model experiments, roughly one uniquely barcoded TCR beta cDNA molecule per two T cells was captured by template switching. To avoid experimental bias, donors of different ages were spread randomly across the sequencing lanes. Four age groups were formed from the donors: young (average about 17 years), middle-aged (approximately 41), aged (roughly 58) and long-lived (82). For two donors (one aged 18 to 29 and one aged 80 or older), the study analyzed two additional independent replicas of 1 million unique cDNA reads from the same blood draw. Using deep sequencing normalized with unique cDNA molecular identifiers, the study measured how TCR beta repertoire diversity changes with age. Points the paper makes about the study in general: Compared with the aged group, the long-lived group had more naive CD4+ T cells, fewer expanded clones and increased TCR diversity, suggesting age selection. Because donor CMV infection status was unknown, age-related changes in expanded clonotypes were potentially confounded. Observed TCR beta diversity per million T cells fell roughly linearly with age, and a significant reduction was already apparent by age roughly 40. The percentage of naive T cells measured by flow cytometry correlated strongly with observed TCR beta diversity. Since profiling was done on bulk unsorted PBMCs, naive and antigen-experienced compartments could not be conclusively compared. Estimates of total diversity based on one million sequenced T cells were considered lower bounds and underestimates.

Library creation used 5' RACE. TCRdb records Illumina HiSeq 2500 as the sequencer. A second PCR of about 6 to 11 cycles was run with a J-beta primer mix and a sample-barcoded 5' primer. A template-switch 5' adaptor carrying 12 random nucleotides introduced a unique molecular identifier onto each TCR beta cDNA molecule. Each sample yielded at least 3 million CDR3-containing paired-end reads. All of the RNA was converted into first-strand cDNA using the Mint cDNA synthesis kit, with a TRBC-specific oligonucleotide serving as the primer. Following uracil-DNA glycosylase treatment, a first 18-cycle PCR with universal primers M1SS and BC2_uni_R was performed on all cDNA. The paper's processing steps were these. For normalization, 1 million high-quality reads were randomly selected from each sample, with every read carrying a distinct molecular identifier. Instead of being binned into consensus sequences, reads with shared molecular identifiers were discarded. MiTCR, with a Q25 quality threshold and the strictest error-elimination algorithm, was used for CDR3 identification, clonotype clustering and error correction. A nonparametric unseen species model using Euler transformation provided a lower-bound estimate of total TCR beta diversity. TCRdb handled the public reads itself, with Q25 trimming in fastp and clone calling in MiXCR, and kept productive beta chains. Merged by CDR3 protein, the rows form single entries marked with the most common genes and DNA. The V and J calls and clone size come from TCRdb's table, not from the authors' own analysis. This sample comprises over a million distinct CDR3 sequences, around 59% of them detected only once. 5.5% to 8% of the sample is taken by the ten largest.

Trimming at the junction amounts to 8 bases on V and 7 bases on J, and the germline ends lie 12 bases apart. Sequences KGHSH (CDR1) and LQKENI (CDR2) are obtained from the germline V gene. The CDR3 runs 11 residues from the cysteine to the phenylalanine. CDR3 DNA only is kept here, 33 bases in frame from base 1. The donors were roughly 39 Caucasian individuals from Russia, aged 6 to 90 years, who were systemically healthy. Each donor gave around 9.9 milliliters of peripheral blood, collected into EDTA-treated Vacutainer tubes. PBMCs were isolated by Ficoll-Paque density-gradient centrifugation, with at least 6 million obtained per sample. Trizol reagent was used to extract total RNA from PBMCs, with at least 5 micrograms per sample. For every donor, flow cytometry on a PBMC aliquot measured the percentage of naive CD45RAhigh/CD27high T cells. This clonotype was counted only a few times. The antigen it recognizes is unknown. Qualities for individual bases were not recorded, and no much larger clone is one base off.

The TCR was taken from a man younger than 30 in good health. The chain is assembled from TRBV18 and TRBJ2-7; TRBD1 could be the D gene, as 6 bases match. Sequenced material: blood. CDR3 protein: CASSPGHEQYF. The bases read TGTGCCAGCAGCCCGGGACATGAGCAGTACTTC.